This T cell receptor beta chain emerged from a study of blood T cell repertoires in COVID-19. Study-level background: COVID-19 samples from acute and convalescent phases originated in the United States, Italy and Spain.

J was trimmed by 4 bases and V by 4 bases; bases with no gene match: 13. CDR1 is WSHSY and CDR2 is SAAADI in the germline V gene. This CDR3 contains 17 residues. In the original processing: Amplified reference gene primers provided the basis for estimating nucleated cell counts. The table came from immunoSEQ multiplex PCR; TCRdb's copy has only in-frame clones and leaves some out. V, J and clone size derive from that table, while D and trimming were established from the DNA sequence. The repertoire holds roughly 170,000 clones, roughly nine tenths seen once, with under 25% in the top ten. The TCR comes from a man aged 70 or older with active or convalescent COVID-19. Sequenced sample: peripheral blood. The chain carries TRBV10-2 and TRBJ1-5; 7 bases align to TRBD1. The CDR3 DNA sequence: TGCGCCAGCAGTGGGACTTCTTACAGGGGCTTGAATCAGCCCCAGCATTTT. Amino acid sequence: CASSGTSYRGLNQPQHF.